Below are 18 T cell receptor beta chains sequenced from a single sample in a study of resident and recirculating memory T cells in vitiligo. Measured with immunoSEQ multiplex PCR; TCRdb has only the in-frame clones, and not every one. In the table there are more than 65,000 clones, roughly 90% of which are singletons. Sequencing input: blood. All receptors come from a male donor with vitiligo.

CDR3 bases: TGTGCCAGCAGCCCCGGAGGGCGGGTTAGCTCCTACAATGAGCAGTTCTTC. Protein product: CASSPGGRVSSYNEQFF. The gene calls are TRBV5-4 and TRBJ2-1; possible D gene TRBD2, 6 bases. Germline-derived CDR1 and CDR2 are SGHNT and YYREEE (reference sequence). V was clipped by 4 bases and J by 0 bases, with 17 bases between them. The length of the CDR3 is 17 residues.

The chain employs TRBV7-9 and TRBJ1-2, with TRBD1 as a possible D gene (5 bases). The CDR3 consists of 15 residues. V lost 1 base to trimming and J lost 5 bases, with 14 bases between them. Germline CDR1 SEHNR, CDR2 FQNEAQ (reference sequence). The CDR3 region is CASSLVRQSVYGYTF. The CDR3, as DNA: TGTGCCAGCAGCTTAGTCCGACAGTCCGTTTATGGCTACACCTTC. Using reference TRBV7-9 and TRBJ1-2 for the parts outside the CDR3, the full variable domain is DTGVSQNPRHKITKRGQNVTFRCDPISEHNRLYWYRQTLGQGPEFLTYFQNEAQLEKSRLLSDRFSAERPKGSFSTLEIQRTEQGDSAMYLCASSLVRQSVYGYTFGSGTRLTVV.

This clone was seen more than once but under ten times. In nucleotides, the CDR3 is TGCAGTGCTAGAGTCGTCGATGGCTACACCTTC. This gives the protein CSARVVDGYTF. V and J are TRBV20-1 and TRBJ1-2, with D hard to call. This CDR3 is built from 11 residues. Germline CDR1 reads DFQATT; CDR2 reads SNEGSKA (reference sequence). V lost 1 base, J lost 6 bases, and 6 bases lay in between.

This chain joins TRBV11-2 and TRBJ1-2; 12 nucleotides align to TRBD1. Germline CDR1 and CDR2: SGHAT and FQNNGV. This CDR3 spans 16 amino acids. The V gene end was trimmed by 5 bases and the J gene end by 7 bases; junction bases not matched to a gene: 11. DNA for the CDR3: TGTGCCAGCAGCGCCCTTTCGGGACAGGGGGCCGGTGGCTACACCTTC. It codes for CASSALSGQGAGGYTF.

This sequence joins TRBV18 and TRBJ2-1; 13 positions agree with TRBD2. The CDR3 length is 17 residues. Germline values: CDR1 KGHSH, CDR2 LQKENI. The V and J ends lost 3 bases and 8 bases, in that order; junction bases with no gene match: 10. The CDR3 coding sequence is TGTGCCAGCTCACCGAGATCAACTAGCGGGGGGGCTCATGAGCAGTTCTTC. Translated, it gives CASSPRSTSGGAHEQFF.

The rearrangement links TRBV7-9 to TRBJ1-1, with a tentative D call TRBD1 (5 bases). CDR3 length equals 16 residues. Deletions cut 5 bases from V and 0 bases from J, with 16 bases between. CDR1 is SEHNR and CDR2 is FQNEAQ in the germline V gene (reference sequence). CDR3 nucleotides: TGTGCCAGCAGCCCAGCGGGGTGGGGGATGAACACTGAAGCTTTCTTT. This gives the protein CASSPAGWGMNTEAFF.

This sequence joins TRBV6-6 and TRBJ1-2; 8 bases align to TRBD1. The J segment lost 5 bases and the V segment lost 2 bases, leaving 7 bases of the junction unmatched. This CDR3 comprises 15 residues. CDR1 MNHNY and CDR2 SVGAGI come from the germline V gene (reference sequence). The chain's CDR3 is CASSYPTGVEYGYTF. DNA of the CDR3: TGTGCCAGCAGTTACCCGACAGGGGTAGAGTATGGCTACACCTTC.

V and J are TRBV7-8 and TRBJ2-7; possible D gene TRBD1, 6 bases. The CDR3 is 13 amino acids. Germline CDR1 is SGHVS and CDR2 is FQNEAQ. The ends were cut back, 5 bases at V and 0 bases at J, with 8 bases in the middle. CDR3 residues: CASSRTDSYEQYF. For the CDR3, the DNA is TGTGCCAGCAGCCGGACAGACTCCTACGAGCAGTACTTC. The full variable domain, completed using reference TRBV7-8 and TRBJ2-7, is GAGVSQSPRYKVAKRGQDVALRCDPISGHVSLFWYQQALGQGPEFLTYFQNEAQLDKSGLPSDRFFAERPEGSVSTLKIQRTQQEDSAVYLCASSRTDSYEQYFGPGTRLTVT.

Comment on this clone: The junction departs from the called germline gene at one end, perhaps through a read error. J is TRBJ1-6 and V is TRBV2, with 7 nucleotides matching TRBD1. This CDR3 is built from 14 residues. Germline CDR1 and CDR2: SNHLY and FYNNEI. The CDR3 region is CASRITGDNSPLHF. CDR3 in DNA: TGTGCCAGCAGGATTACAGGGGATAACTCACCCCTCCACTTT.

J is TRBJ1-2 and V is TRBV4-3, with 9 bases lining up with TRBD1. CDR3 size: 12 residues. Germline V gene lookup returns CDR1 LGHNA and CDR2 YSLEER. J was trimmed by 8 bases and V by 8 bases; bases with no gene match: 6. CDR3 in amino acids: CASGDRGEGYTF. The CDR3, as DNA: TGCGCCAGCGGAGACAGGGGGGAGGGCTACACCTTC.

The genes are TRBV11-2 and TRBJ2-3; D not resolved. Germline V gene sequence: CDR1 SGHAT, CDR2 FQNNGV. V dropped 4 bases and J dropped 8 bases, with 13 bases sitting between them. This CDR3 is 13 amino acids long. CDR3 DNA sequence: TGTGCCAGCAGCTCCATCCACAGTGGTACGCAGTATTTT. Its protein is CASSSIHSGTQYF.

The CDR3 protein is CASSAQTGAEQYF. The CDR3 DNA reads TGTGCCAGCAGTGCGCAGACAGGGGCCGAGCAGTACTTC. The chain is built from TRBV6-4 and TRBJ2-7; 8 bases map to TRBD1. With V trimmed by 4 bases and J by 6 bases, 5 bases remained unmatched. This CDR3 is 13 amino acids long. Germline CDR1 MRHNA, CDR2 SNTAGT.

The DNA for the CDR3 is TGTGCCAGCCGGCGGGGTTTGGCGGACGAGCAGTACTTC. Translating gives CASRRGLADEQYF. This chain joins TRBV2 and TRBJ2-7; D is perhaps TRBD2 (6 bases). CDR3 size: 13 residues. V was clipped by 8 bases and J by 5 bases, with 16 bases between them. Germline loops: CDR1 SNHLY, CDR2 FYNNEI. Looking up the rest from reference TRBV2 and TRBJ2-7 gives the full variable domain: EPEVTQTPSHQVTQMGQEVILRCVPISNHLYFYWYRQILGQKVEFLVSFYNNEISEKSEIFDDQFSVERPDGSNFTLKIRSTKLEDSAMYFCASRRGLADEQYFGPGTRLTVT.

The chain uses TRBV25-1 and TRBJ1-6, with 9 bases that match TRBD1. J lost 7 bases, V lost 5 bases, and 9 bases had no gene match. The germline gives CDR1 MGHDK, CDR2 SYGVNS. The CDR3 extends over 16 amino acids. CDR3 bases: TGTGCCAGCAGTAAAGTCCCGGGACAGGGAAATTCACCCCTCCACTTT. It specifies CASSKVPGQGNSPLHF.

The chain carries TRBV6-5 and TRBJ2-7; D perhaps matches TRBD1 (6 bases). Germline loops: CDR1 MNHEY, CDR2 SVGAGI. Trimming cost V 8 bases and J 6 bases, with 8 bases left between them. The CDR3 sequence is 10 residues long. This CDR3 reads CASEQGEQYF. The CDR3 DNA follows: TGTGCCAGCGAACAGGGCGAGCAGTACTTC.

Concerning this clone itself: One end of the junction varies from germline; a read error may be responsible. This sample includes further DNA sequences coding for the same CDR3. The chain carries TRBV6-7 and TRBJ2-7, with a tentative D call TRBD2 (6 bases). TRBV6-7 is designated an ORF whose function remains uncertain. CDR3 length: 14 amino acids. CDR3 region: CASSYSPRGHEQYF. CDR3 in DNA: TGCGCCAGCAGTTACTCGCCGCGGGGACACGAGCAGTACTTC.

This chain joins TRBV5-6 and TRBJ2-1; 9 bases match TRBD1. V lost 3 bases to trimming and J lost 1 base; unmatched junction nucleotides: 2. Per germline, CDR1 SGHDT and CDR2 YYEEEE. CDR3 length: 15 residues. The CDR3 sequence: CASSSGTGSYNEQFF. The CDR3 DNA follows: TGTGCCAGCAGCTCGGGGACAGGGTCCTACAATGAGCAGTTCTTC.

The gene calls are TRBV7-8 and TRBJ2-5, with D unresolved. CDR1 and CDR2 (germline): SGHVS, FQNEAQ. V was cut by 2 bases and J by 0 bases, with 7 bases left in between. This CDR3 is built from 14 residues. Here the CDR3 reads CASSLRSYQETQYF. In DNA form, the CDR3 reads TGTGCCAGCAGCTTACGGTCGTACCAAGAGACCCAGTACTTC. Filled out from reference TRBV7-8 and TRBJ2-5, the complete variable domain reads GAGVSQSPRYKVAKRGQDVALRCDPISGHVSLFWYQQALGQGPEFLTYFQNEAQLDKSGLPSDRFFAERPEGSVSTLKIQRTQQEDSAVYLCASSLRSYQETQYFGPGTRLLVL.